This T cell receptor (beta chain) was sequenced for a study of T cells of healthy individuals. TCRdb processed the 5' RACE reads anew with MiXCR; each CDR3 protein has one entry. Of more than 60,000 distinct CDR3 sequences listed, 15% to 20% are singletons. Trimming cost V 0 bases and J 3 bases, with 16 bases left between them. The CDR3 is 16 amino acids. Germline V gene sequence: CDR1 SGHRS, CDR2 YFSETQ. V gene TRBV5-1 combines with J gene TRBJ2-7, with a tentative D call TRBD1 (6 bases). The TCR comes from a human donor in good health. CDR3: CASSLANRASFYEQYF. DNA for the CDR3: TGCGCCAGCAGCTTGGCCAACAGGGCTTCCTTCTACGAGCAGTACTTC.